This T cell receptor beta chain was recovered during a study of blood T cell repertoires in COVID-19. Study at large: COVID-19 samples from acute and convalescent phases originated in the United States, Italy and Spain. T cells, B-cell-depleted T cells, or PBMCs provided the cDNA or gDNA that served as material.

Method: immunoSEQ multiplex PCR; TCRdb's copy keeps in-frame clones and lacks some. This sample has some 250,000 clones, with over 75% found just once. Trimming stripped 4 bases from V and 4 bases from J, with 15 bases between. Germline lookup yields CDR1 SGHKS and CDR2 YYEKEE (reference sequence). This CDR3 contains 14 residues. The V and J genes are TRBV5-5 and TRBJ2-7, with D perhaps TRBD2 (6 bases). The receptor's source is a human donor in a cohort sampled during active COVID-19. Specimen: peripheral blood. CDR3 DNA: TGTGCCAGCAGCCCCCTCGGGGGTGCGTACGAGCAGTACTTC. This sequence encodes CASSPLGGAYEQYF.